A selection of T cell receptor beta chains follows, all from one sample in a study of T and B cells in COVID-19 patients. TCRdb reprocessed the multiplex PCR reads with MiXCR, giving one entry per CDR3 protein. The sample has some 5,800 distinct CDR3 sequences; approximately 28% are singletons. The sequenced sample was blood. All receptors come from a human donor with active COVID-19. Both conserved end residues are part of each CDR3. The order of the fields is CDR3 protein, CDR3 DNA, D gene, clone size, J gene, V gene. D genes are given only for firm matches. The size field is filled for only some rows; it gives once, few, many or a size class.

CDR3aa: CASSLGESEQYF
CDR3nt: TGTGCCAGCAGCTTAGGGGAGAGCGAGCAGTACTTC
d_gene: -
abundance: medium-sized
j_gene: TRBJ2-7
v_gene: TRBV7-6

CDR3aa: CASSSGTTHNEQFF
CDR3nt: TGTGCCAGCAGCTCCGGGACCACACACAATGAGCAGTTCTTC
d_gene: -
abundance: medium-sized
j_gene: TRBJ2-1
v_gene: TRBV12-3/TRBV12-4

CDR3aa: CAWRGDLTDTQYF
CDR3nt: TGTGCCTGGAGAGGGGATCTCACAGATACGCAGTATTTT
d_gene: -
abundance: medium-sized
j_gene: TRBJ2-3
v_gene: TRBV30

CDR3aa: CSAFSYRYTF
CDR3nt: TGCAGTGCTTTCAGCTATCGCTACACCTTC
d_gene: -
abundance: -
j_gene: TRBJ1-2
v_gene: TRBV20-1

CDR3aa: CASSFQGAASEQYF
CDR3nt: TGTGCCAGCAGCTTTCAGGGGGCAGCGTCCGAGCAGTACTTC
d_gene: TRBD1
abundance: -
j_gene: TRBJ2-7
v_gene: TRBV12-3/TRBV12-4

CDR3aa: CASSFDPVSSGNTIYF
CDR3nt: TGTGCCAGCAGCTTTGATCCGGTCTCCTCTGGAAACACCATATATTTT
d_gene: -
abundance: medium-sized
j_gene: TRBJ1-3
v_gene: TRBV5-5

CDR3aa: CATSKKRGGGDTEAFF
CDR3nt: TGTGCCACCAGCAAAAAGCGCGGAGGGGGAGACACTGAAGCTTTCTTT
d_gene: -
abundance: -
j_gene: TRBJ1-1
v_gene: TRBV15

CDR3aa: CASSPQGTQANYGYTF
CDR3nt: TGTGCCAGTAGTCCACAGGGCACCCAAGCTAACTATGGCTACACCTTC
d_gene: -
abundance: medium-sized
j_gene: TRBJ1-2
v_gene: TRBV19

CDR3aa: CSASERAIEKLFF
CDR3nt: TGCAGTGCTAGTGAAAGGGCCATAGAAAAACTGTTTTTT
d_gene: -
abundance: -
j_gene: TRBJ1-4
v_gene: TRBV20-1

CDR3aa: CASTDLIGTGADTQYF
CDR3nt: TGTGCCAGCACCGACCTGATAGGGACAGGGGCAGATACGCAGTATTTT
d_gene: TRBD1
abundance: medium-sized
j_gene: TRBJ2-3
v_gene: TRBV6-2/TRBV6-3

CDR3aa: CASRGTVSYEQYF
CDR3nt: TGTGCCAGCAGAGGGACAGTCTCCTACGAGCAGTACTTC
d_gene: TRBD1
abundance: medium-sized
j_gene: TRBJ2-7
v_gene: TRBV6-2/TRBV6-3

CDR3aa: CASRGQARGYTF
CDR3nt: TGTGCCAGTAGAGGACAGGCACGCGGCTACACCTTC
d_gene: TRBD1
abundance: -
j_gene: TRBJ1-2
v_gene: TRBV19

CDR3aa: CASRAGTVNQPQHF
CDR3nt: TGTGCCAGCAGGGCCGGGACAGTCAATCAGCCCCAGCATTTT
d_gene: TRBD1
abundance: few
j_gene: TRBJ1-5
v_gene: TRBV6-1

CDR3aa: CASRGQGLSNQPQHF
CDR3nt: TGTGCCAGCAGGGGACAGGGACTCAGCAATCAGCCCCAGCATTTT
d_gene: TRBD1
abundance: few
j_gene: TRBJ1-5
v_gene: TRBV6-1